The rows below give T cell receptor beta chains drawn from one sample of a study of blood T cell repertoires in COVID-19. TCRdb's table, derived via immunoSEQ multiplex PCR, lists solely in-frame clones and lacks some. The profile covers 200,000 or so clones, with around 80% appearing a single time and around an eighth taken by the ten largest. Sequencing was done on a sample of peripheral blood. The receptors derive from a man aged 30 to 45 with active or convalescent COVID-19. Each CDR3 is given with its conserved first and last residue.

>TRBV24-1
CATSETQGYTQYF
>TRBV6-4
CASSISVGGATQYF
>TRBV6-5
CASSYEANSYNEQFF
>TRBV7-8
CASSLRGTTTGELFF
>TRBV3-1/TRBV3-2
CASSQEGGSQPQHF
>TRBV27
CASSLGTGQNEQFF
>TRBV27
CASSPGLAYNEQFF
>TRBV30
CAWGTSGGRTQYF
>TRBV18
CASSPRGQPNTEAFF
>TRBV15
CATSRWGSAGAGNEQFF
>TRBV29-1
CSVSRGPAYEQYF
>TRBV3-1/TRBV3-2
CASSQGPQGQPQHF
>TRBV6-2/TRBV6-3
CASSKQAWGTEAFF
>TRBV6-1
CASSDQWSYGYTF
>TRBV19
CASSAYGTSIGEQFF
>TRBV7-9
CASSSTGDSNQPQHF
>TRBV10-3
CAIRSNTGELFF
>TRBV24-1
CATSPGALWNEQFF
>TRBV3-1/TRBV3-2
CASSPARGGDEKLFF
>TRBV9
CASSVAASDTIYF
>TRBV7-6
CASRDRGTGELFF
>TRBV28
CASSFPGGGLSTDTQYF
>TRBV4-3
CASSQDPVGDGYTF
>TRBV11-2
CASSFAGVLDEQFF
>TRBV28
CASSPGLGNQPQHF
>TRBV11-2
CASSLGQYSNQPQHF
>TRBV27
CASSPKAGKSTDTQYF
>TRBV3-1/TRBV3-2
CASSQELVQPQHF
>TRBV12-5
CASVPGQGYEQYF
>TRBV3-1/TRBV3-2
CASSQGTGDGNTIYF
>TRBV2
CASTQRGRGEAFF
>TRBV11-3
CASSLSPGQETQYF
>TRBV6-2/TRBV6-3
CASSYSARLAGGPRYEQYF
>TRBV19
CASSIQGNTEAFF
>TRBV16
CASSLGQGNSPLHF
>TRBV5-4
CASSHRTGWATNEKLFF
>TRBV7-9
CASSTTGVPSGGRRTDTQYF
>TRBV5-6
CASSSPGQQRSSPLHF
>TRBV19
CASKGGAMMNTEAFF
>TRBV6-2/TRBV6-3
CASSYPTNYGYTF
>TRBV6-4
CASSDSSGNTEAFF
>TRBV6-5
CASSMQGAPGEKLFF
>TRBV19
CASSILAGGPGEQYF
>TRBV7-9
CASSSSTPSNQPQHF
>TRBV4-3
CASSQEGTGSSYNSPLHF